This T cell receptor (beta chain) was sequenced for a study of T cells after yellow fever vaccination. This clonotype was detected only a few times. UMIs and a universal primer site were added when TCR cDNA was made by 5'RACE template switching. TCRdb called the 5' RACE reads again in MiXCR, with one record for every CDR3 protein. The sample yields 300,000 to 450,000 distinct CDR3 sequences, less than 9.5% seen once. CDR1 DFQATT and CDR2 SNEGSKA come from the germline V gene (reference sequence). V dropped 8 bases and J dropped 4 bases, with 15 bases sitting between them. The CDR3 spans 12 residues. The origin of this receptor is a man aged 18 to 30 who received the YFV17D yellow fever vaccine. V is TRBV20-1 and J is TRBJ2-7; D may be TRBD1 (7 bases). Sequenced material: PBMCs, taken roughly seven weeks after the first yellow fever vaccination. CDR3 nucleotides: TGCAGTCCACGCAGGGGGGAGTACGAGCAGTACTTC. It encodes CSPRRGEYEQYF.